The entry below describes one T cell receptor beta chain. Its antigen is not identified. Indicated time point: blood 4 weeks post-SBRT, at nephrectomy. Indicated treatment: 15 Gy SBRT to primary tumor, nephrectomy 4 weeks later. The tumor was a clear cell renal cell carcinoma. The source of the sample is a study of radiation and T cells in renal cell carcinoma. Assay: immunoSEQ multiplex PCR; the TCRdb copy retains only in-frame clones and omits some. The sample holds approximately 83,000 clones; around four fifths are singletons and the top ten take around 9.4%. General study results and limits: Without pretreatment biopsies, baseline tumor clonotype presence was undetermined.

This TCR was sampled from a man aged 50-59 years with renal cell carcinoma. The sample was blood, taken from a patient whose treatment included radiotherapy and nephrectomy.

The CDR3 DNA is TGTGCCAGTACTAATCCGGGACAGGGAACTTACGAGCAGTACTTC. This codes for CASTNPGQGTYEQYF. The chain links TRBV6-1 to TRBJ2-7, with TRBD1 matching over 9 bases. V gave up 9 bases and J gave up 4 bases; unmatched junction bases: 13. Germline V gives CDR1 MNHNS, CDR2 SASEGT. There are 15 residues in the CDR3.